This TCR beta chain came from a study of T cell responses to AZD1222 COVID-19 vaccine. V dropped 6 bases and J dropped 0; count of bases not matched to a gene: 9. The germline CDR1 and CDR2 sequences are SGHRS and YFSETQ. CDR3 length equals 15 residues. Study-wide results and limits: It was only after the peak T cell response that any repertoires were sampled. Donors, mostly white British, included more females; clonal diversity was possibly underestimated. The study identified only a handful of AZD1222 recipients as seropositive at baseline. Researchers report vaccine-associated CD4 TCRs spanning spike, with dominance at 160-218 and 743-854.

To note about this clone: Antigen specificity is unknown.

The repertoire was sequenced with immunoSEQ multiplex PCR; TCRdb's copy has only in-frame clones and lacks some. The table shows more than 95,000 clones, with approximately 90% occurring only once. The chain links TRBV5-1 to TRBJ2-7; 7 nucleotides match TRBD1. The TCR comes from an adult who received the AZD1222 COVID-19 vaccine. Sequenced here: peripheral blood, sampled 28 days after the second AZD1222 dose. The CDR3 reads CASNWGTVRSYEQYF. CDR3 nucleotides: TGCGCCAGCAACTGGGGGACAGTTCGCTCCTACGAGCAGTACTTC.